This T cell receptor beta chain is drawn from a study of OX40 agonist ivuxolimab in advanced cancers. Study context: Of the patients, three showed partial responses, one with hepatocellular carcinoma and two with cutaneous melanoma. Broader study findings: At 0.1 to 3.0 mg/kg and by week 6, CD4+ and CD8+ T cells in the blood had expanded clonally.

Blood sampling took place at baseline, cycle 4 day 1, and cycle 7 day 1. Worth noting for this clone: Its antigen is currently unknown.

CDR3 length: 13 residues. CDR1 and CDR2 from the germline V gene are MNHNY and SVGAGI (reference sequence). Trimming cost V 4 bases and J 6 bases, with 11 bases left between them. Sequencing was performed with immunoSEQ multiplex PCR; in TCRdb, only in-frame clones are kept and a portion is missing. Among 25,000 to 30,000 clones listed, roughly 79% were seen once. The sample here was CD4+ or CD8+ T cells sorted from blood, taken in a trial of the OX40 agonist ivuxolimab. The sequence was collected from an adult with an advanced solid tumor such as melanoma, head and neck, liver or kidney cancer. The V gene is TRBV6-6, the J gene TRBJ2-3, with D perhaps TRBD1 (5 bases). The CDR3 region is CASSLQAQDTQYF. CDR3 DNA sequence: TGTGCCAGCAGTTTACAGGCGCAGGATACGCAGTATTTT.